What follows describes a single TCR beta chain. Its antigen is as yet unknown. The sample originates from a study of T cell repertoires in cytomegalovirus infection. TCRdb re-called the reads with MiXCR, one entry per CDR3 protein. This sample has a few hundred thousand distinct CDR3 sequences; about 40% occur once, and the top ten carry about 48%. The TCR comes from a human donor in good health (CMV status not recorded). Some clones in this sample may be carry-over from other donors' samples. This material consisted of cultured PBMCs, taken from culture after CMV antigen stimulation.

The CDR3 nucleotides are TGTGCCAGCAGCTTCCGGGACCCATACAATGAGCAGTTCTTC. This translates into CASSFRDPYNEQFF. The chain couples TRBV7-9 to TRBJ2-1; D may correspond to TRBD1 or TRBD2 (5 bases each). The CDR3 consists of 14 residues. Trimming cost V 3 bases and J 4 bases, with 10 bases left between them. Germline CDR1 is SEHNR and CDR2 is FQNEAQ (reference sequence).